This T cell receptor beta chain is from a study of blood T cell repertoires in COVID-19. One Seattle source followed patients from active infection through their disease course. In the original processing: By means of reference gene primer amplification, nucleated cell counts were estimated. Assay: immunoSEQ multiplex PCR; the TCRdb copy retains only in-frame clones and omits some. That table supplies the V and J calls and clone size; D and trimming were determined from the DNA. This sample has 150,000 to 200,000 clones, with around nine tenths found just once. CDR3 length equals 14 residues. CDR1 is LNHNV and CDR2 is YYDKDF in the germline V gene (reference sequence). J gave up 6 bases and V 6 bases, and 10 bases lay outside the gene matches.

Sequenced: peripheral blood. V usage is TRBV15 and J usage is TRBJ1-2, with TRBD1 identical over 7 bases. The clonotype was recovered from an elderly woman with COVID-19, enrolled during active disease. The CDR3 DNA reads TGTGCCACCAGTGCCGACAGGGCAAGAGATGGCTACACCTTC. Its protein product is CATSADRARDGYTF.